This TCR beta chain originates from a study of T-cell reconstitution after alpha-beta-depleted transplantation in children. Study results and limitations: After transplant, at about two months, alpha-beta T cells were reportedly derived from several hundred expanded graft clones. TCRbeta diversity was high at day 60 in some patients (a result of surviving recipient T cells and thymic progenitors).

Concerning this clonotype itself: Its cognate antigen is unknown.

Unique molecular identifiers were used in preparing the TCRbeta library. TCRdb used MiXCR to reprocess the PCR reads, holding one entry per CDR3 protein. Of 200,000 to 300,000 distinct CDR3 sequences listed, 20% to 30% are singletons. Sequencing was performed on PBMCs, mostly from graft donor cells, taken 360 days after TCRalphabeta/CD19-depleted stem cell transplant. The sequence was obtained from a female patient aged 2 to 10 who had a stem cell transplant for congenital amegakaryocytic thrombocytopenia, so the T cells may come from the graft donor.

Here the CDR3 DNA reads TGCGCCAGCAGCTTGCCCTTAACTGGGGCCAACGTCCTGACTTTC. This translates into CASSLPLTGANVLTF. The chain is built from TRBV5-1 and TRBJ2-6; D is unresolved. The CDR3 length is 15 residues. Trimming took 1 base from V and 2 from J, leaving 7 bases between them. Germline loops: CDR1 SGHRS, CDR2 YFSETQ. The whole variable domain, filled in from reference TRBV5-1 and TRBJ2-6, reads KAGVTQTPRYLIKTRGQQVTLSCSPISGHRSVSWYQQTPGQGLQFLFEYFSETQRNKGNFPGRFSGRQFSNSRSEMNVSTLELGDSALYLCASSLPLTGANVLTFGAGSRLTVL.